These 3 T cell receptor beta chains came from one sample sequenced in a study of blood T cell repertoires in COVID-19. Produced via immunoSEQ multiplex PCR; TCRdb's table is partial and in-frame only. This repertoire shows under 250,000 clones, approximately 80% found once; its top ten account for more than 8.5%. Sequencing was done on a sample of PBMCs or T cells enriched from blood (not recorded which). The receptors were gathered from a woman aged 45 to 65 with acute COVID-19.

V gene TRBV5-5 combines with J gene TRBJ1-1, with TRBD1 as a possible D gene (6 bases). The V gene lost 2 bases and the J gene lost 1 base, with 9 bases spanning the gap. CDR3 size: 14 residues. CDR1 is SGHKS, CDR2 YYEKEE, per germline (reference sequence). The CDR3 bases are TGTGCCAGCAGCTTACAGGGCCGGAACACTGAAGCTTTCTTT. It codes for CASSLQGRNTEAFF.

This clone came up once. The chain carries TRBV3-1 (or the pseudogene TRBV3-2) and TRBJ1-2; D unclear. The length of the CDR3 is 15 residues. The V and J ends lost 4 bases and 5 bases respectively, with 17 bases between them. Germline V gene sequence: CDR1 LGHDT, CDR2 YNNKEL (reference sequence). CDR3 nucleotide sequence: TGTGCCAGCAGCCCCCGTGGGCTTCTCAAGTATGGCTACACCTTC. Encoded protein: CASSPRGLLKYGYTF.

The chain uses TRBV28 and TRBJ1-2; 7 bases match TRBD1. The J segment lost 8 bases and the V segment lost 2 bases, leaving 8 bases of the junction unmatched. The CDR3 loop spans 14 amino acids. Germline CDR1 and CDR2: MDHEN and SYDVKM. CDR3 nucleotide sequence: TGTGCCAGCAGTTTAGACGGAAGACAGGGCGGCTACACCTTC. Translating it yields CASSLDGRQGGYTF.